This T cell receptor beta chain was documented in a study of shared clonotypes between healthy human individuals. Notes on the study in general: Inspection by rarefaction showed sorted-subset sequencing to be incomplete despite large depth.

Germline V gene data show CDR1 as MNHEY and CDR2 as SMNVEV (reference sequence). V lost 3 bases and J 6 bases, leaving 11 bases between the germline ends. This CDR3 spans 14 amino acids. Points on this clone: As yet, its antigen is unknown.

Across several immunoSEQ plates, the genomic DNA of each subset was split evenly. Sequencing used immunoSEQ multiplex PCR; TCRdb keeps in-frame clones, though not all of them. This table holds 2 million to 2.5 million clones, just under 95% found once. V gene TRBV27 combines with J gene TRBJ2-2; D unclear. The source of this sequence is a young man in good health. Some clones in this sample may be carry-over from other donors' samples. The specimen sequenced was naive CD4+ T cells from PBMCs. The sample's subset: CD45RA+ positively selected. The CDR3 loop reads CASSLGLEPGELFF. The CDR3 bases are TGTGCCAGCAGTTTGGGGTTGGAACCCGGGGAGCTGTTTTTT.